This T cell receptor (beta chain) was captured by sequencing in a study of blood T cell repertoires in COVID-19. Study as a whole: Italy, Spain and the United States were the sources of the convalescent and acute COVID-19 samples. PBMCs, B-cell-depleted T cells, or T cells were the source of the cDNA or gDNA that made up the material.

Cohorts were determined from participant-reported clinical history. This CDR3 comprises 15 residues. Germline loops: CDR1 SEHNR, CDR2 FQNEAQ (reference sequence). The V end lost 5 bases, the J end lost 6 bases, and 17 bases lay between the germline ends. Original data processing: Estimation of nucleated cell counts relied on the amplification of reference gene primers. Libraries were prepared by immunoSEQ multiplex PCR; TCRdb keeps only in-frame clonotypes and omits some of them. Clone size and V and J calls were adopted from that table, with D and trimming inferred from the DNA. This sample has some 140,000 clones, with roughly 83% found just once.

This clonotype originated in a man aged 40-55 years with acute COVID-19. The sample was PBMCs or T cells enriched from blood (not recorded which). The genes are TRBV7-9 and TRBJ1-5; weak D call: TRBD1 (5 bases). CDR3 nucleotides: TGTGCCAGCAGCCGCGGCGGGGGGATCGGTCAGCCCCAGCATTTT. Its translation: CASSRGGGIGQPQHF.